These 21 T cell receptor beta chains originate from one sample sequenced in a study of cytomegalovirus exposure and HLA in healthy donors. The study ran its PCR with 60 Vbeta and 13 Jbeta primers. Assay used: immunoSEQ multiplex PCR; TCRdb lists only in-frame clones, some missing. This table has a few hundred thousand clones, roughly 80% appearing once. Sequenced sample: PBMCs. The receptor set was obtained from a man aged 25 to 40 in good health and CMV-seronegative.

This chain uses TRBV6-6 with TRBJ1-1; D is perhaps TRBD1 (5 bases). V shed 6 bases and J shed 2 bases, with 10 bases lying between them. This CDR3 contains 13 residues. Per the germline V gene, CDR1 is MNHNY and CDR2 is SVGAGI (reference sequence). Here the CDR3 reads CASSRQINTEAFF. Here the CDR3 DNA reads TGTGCCAGCAGCAGACAGATAAACACTGAAGCTTTCTTT.

The chain couples TRBV6-1 to TRBJ2-7; no definite D call. CDR1 MNHNS and CDR2 SASEGT come from the germline V gene. The CDR3 extends over 16 amino acids. Trimming cost V 3 bases and J 3 bases, with 18 bases left between them. CDR3: CASSDIGLSSGYEQYF. In DNA, the CDR3 is TGTGCCAGCAGTGATATTGGCCTTTCCTCGGGCTACGAGCAGTACTTC.

The chain employs TRBV5-1 and TRBJ2-3, with 15 bases lining up with TRBD2. The CDR3 is made up of 14 amino acids. The germline CDR1 and CDR2 sequences are SGHRS and YFSETQ. Trimming took 4 bases from V and 11 from J; bases not matched to a gene: 5. CDR3 DNA sequence: TGCGCCAGCAGCGGACTAGCGGGGGGGCCAATGCAGTATTTT. Amino acid sequence: CASSGLAGGPMQYF.

The chain combines TRBV6-5 with TRBJ2-5; 13 bases align to TRBD2. Germline values: CDR1 MNHEY, CDR2 SVGAGI. V lost 4 bases and J lost 5; bases outside the gene matches: 7. The CDR3 length is 16 residues. CDR3 loop: CASSSTSGGTWETQYF. DNA of the CDR3: TGTGCCAGCAGTTCGACTAGCGGGGGGACTTGGGAGACCCAGTACTTC.

A single count supports this clone. V gene TRBV23-1 combines with J gene TRBJ2-7; no definite D call. TRBV23-1 is placed among ORFs of uncertain function. V gave up 0 bases and J gave up 3 bases, with 6 bases separating them. CDR3 length: 13 residues. The CDR3 DNA reads as TGCGCCAGCAGTCAATCGTTACACTACGAGCAGTACTTC. It is translated as CASSQSLHYEQYF.

This chain joins TRBV13 and TRBJ1-5, with D maybe TRBD1 (6 bases). Trimming shortened V by 5 bases and J by 4 bases, and 9 bases separated the two germline ends. The CDR3 totals 13 residues. Germline CDR1 PRHDT, CDR2 FYEKMQ (reference sequence). CDR3 region: CASSLTGNQPQHF. DNA for the CDR3: TGTGCCAGCAGCCTCACAGGGAATCAGCCCCAGCATTTT.

The genes are TRBV10-1 and TRBJ2-7, with TRBD1 matching over 9 bases. V shed 2 bases, J shed 5 bases, and the junction held 7 bases outside the gene matches. CDR1 WNHNN and CDR2 SYGVQD come from the germline V gene (reference sequence). The CDR3 runs 15 residues. In DNA, the CDR3 is TGCGCCAGCAGTGAGACGGGACAGGGCCTCCACGAGCAGTACTTC. Translation gives CASSETGQGLHEQYF.

This chain links TRBV27 with TRBJ2-1, with 7 bases aligning to TRBD2. Germline V CDR1 and CDR2: MNHEY, SMNVEV (reference sequence). This CDR3 contains 15 residues. The V and J ends lost 5 bases and 4 bases, in that order; junction bases with no gene match: 8. CDR3 DNA: TGTGCCAGCAGTCTTCAGCGGGGACCTTACAATGAGCAGTTCTTC. It translates to CASSLQRGPYNEQFF.

This clone was recorded only once. J is TRBJ2-7 and V is TRBV27; 7 positions match TRBD1. This CDR3 contains 16 residues. CDR1 is MNHEY, CDR2 SMNVEV, per germline (reference sequence). J gave up 3 bases and V 5 bases, and 13 bases lay outside the gene matches. Written as DNA, the CDR3 is TGTGCCAGCAGTCGCGTCATGACAGGGCCAAACTACGAGCAGTACTTC. The encoded protein is CASSRVMTGPNYEQYF.

This chain connects TRBV6-5 to TRBJ2-5, with D possibly being TRBD2 (5 bases). The assigned J gene may be wrong: the sequence end matches TRBJ2-7 better. Germline lookup yields CDR1 MNHEY and CDR2 SVGAGI. The CDR3 contains 14 residues. CDR3 in amino acids: CASSYRGFSYEQYF. The DNA of the CDR3 is TGTGCCAGCAGTTACCGCGGGTTCTCCTACGAGCAGTACTTC.

The chain is built from TRBV5-1 and TRBJ1-2, with D possibly TRBD1 on 5 matching bases. Germline V CDR1 and CDR2: SGHRS, YFSETQ. V was trimmed by 4 bases and J by 2 bases, leaving 15 bases between them. The CDR3 has 15 residues. The CDR3 region is CASSRLASGNYGYTF. The CDR3 DNA reads as TGCGCCAGCAGCCGCTTGGCTTCAGGGAACTATGGCTACACCTTC. The full variable domain, rest sourced from reference TRBV5-1 and TRBJ1-2, is KAGVTQTPRYLIKTRGQQVTLSCSPISGHRSVSWYQQTPGQGLQFLFEYFSETQRNKGNFPGRFSGRQFSNSRSEMNVSTLELGDSALYLCASSRLASGNYGYTFGSGTRLTVV.

V gene TRBV5-6 combines with J gene TRBJ2-7, with a weak D call TRBD1 (6 bases). CDR3 length: 13 residues. Trimming shortened V by 0 bases and J by 6 bases, and 10 bases separated the two germline ends. The germline V gene encodes CDR1 SGHDT and CDR2 YYEEEE. The CDR3 region is CASSLAGVGEQYF. The CDR3 region has the DNA TGTGCCAGCAGCTTGGCAGGGGTGGGCGAGCAGTACTTC.

This sequence joins TRBV10-3 and TRBJ2-3; D remains unclear. V was trimmed by 4 bases and J by 0 bases, leaving 11 bases between them. This CDR3 spans 15 amino acids. Germline loops: CDR1 ENHRY, CDR2 SYGVKD. The CDR3 is CAISGASGSTDTQYF. In nucleotides, the CDR3 is TGTGCCATCAGTGGGGCGAGTGGAAGCACAGATACGCAGTATTTT.

This clone was observed a single time. The chain recombines TRBV27 with TRBJ2-5; 9 nucleotides align to TRBD1. Losses at the gene ends were 5 bases for V and 5 bases for J; bases not matched to a gene: 9. The CDR3 spans 15 residues. Germline-derived CDR1 and CDR2 are MNHEY and SMNVEV (reference sequence). In nucleotides, the CDR3 is TGTGCCAGCAGTCCCCGGTCCGGGACAGGGGAGACCCAGTACTTC. Its translation is CASSPRSGTGETQYF.

The table lists this clone with a few counts. V is TRBV5-4 and J is TRBJ1-4, with TRBD1 matching 7 bases. Germline trimming cut 2 bases from V and 7 bases from J; bases unmatched to any gene: 5. CDR1 and CDR2 (germline): SGHNT, YYREEE (reference sequence). CDR3 length: 14 residues. The CDR3 protein is CASSFLGGGEKLFF. The CDR3 DNA reads TGTGCCAGCAGCTTTTTAGGGGGCGGTGAAAAACTGTTTTTT.

V gene TRBV6-1 combines with J gene TRBJ2-7, with D uncertain. The CDR3 covers 14 residues. Germline V gives CDR1 MNHNS, CDR2 SASEGT. V lost 2 bases to trimming and J lost 1 base, with 9 bases between them. The CDR3 region is CASSEKGVSYEQYF. The CDR3 coding sequence is TGTGCCAGCAGTGAAAAAGGAGTTTCCTACGAGCAGTACTTC.

The chain is built from TRBV6-1 and TRBJ1-5; 7 nucleotides line up with TRBD1. The CDR3 is 15 residues long. Germline V gene data show CDR1 as MNHNS and CDR2 as SASEGT. Losses at the gene ends were 1 base for V and 8 bases for J; bases not matched to a gene: 8. The CDR3 DNA reads as TGTGCCAGCAGTGAAGGGACAGGTTCAGTTGAGCCCCAGCATTTT. As protein: CASSEGTGSVEPQHF.

This clone was counted a single time. The rearrangement joins TRBV11-2 to TRBJ2-7, with a weak D call TRBD1 (5 bases). The CDR3 length is 14 residues. Per germline, CDR1 SGHAT and CDR2 FQNNGV. The V end was cut by 7 bases, the J end by 2 bases, with 15 bases between. In DNA form, the CDR3 reads TGTGCCAGCAAGGGGCAGGCCCTAGCCTACGAGCAGTACTTC. It encodes CASKGQALAYEQYF. The full variable domain, its missing parts supplied by reference TRBV11-2 and TRBJ2-7, is EAGVAQSPRYKIIEKRQSVAFWCNPISGHATLYWYQQILGQGPKLLIQFQNNGVVDDSQLPKDRFSAERLKGVDSTLKIQPAKLEDSAVYLCASKGQALAYEQYFGPGTRLTVT.

The chain joins TRBV5-1 to TRBJ2-1; TRBD1 matches at 10 bases. J lost 4 bases, V lost 5 bases, and 6 bases had no gene match. Looked up from germline, CDR1 is SGHRS and CDR2 is YFSETQ. The CDR3 is 15 residues long. The CDR3 bases are TGCGCCAGCAGGAGCGACAGGGGGCCATACAATGAGCAGTTCTTC. Residues: CASRSDRGPYNEQFF.

V and J are TRBV19 and TRBJ2-5, with 9 bases fitting TRBD1. Losses at the gene ends were 5 bases for V and 5 bases for J; bases not matched to a gene: 9. There are 15 residues in the CDR3. Germline loops: CDR1 LNHDA, CDR2 SQIVND (reference sequence). CDR3 region: CASSVRTGVGETQYF. CDR3 sequence (DNA): TGTGCCAGTAGTGTCCGGACAGGGGTTGGGGAGACCCAGTACTTC.

The chain couples TRBV28 to TRBJ1-5; unclear D gene. V was pared by 3 bases and J by 0 bases, with 9 bases between. The CDR3 has 15 amino acids. The germline V gene encodes CDR1 MDHEN and CDR2 SYDVKM. The CDR3 here is CASSLGGYSNQPQHF. CDR3 nucleotides: TGTGCCAGCAGTTTGGGCGGGTATAGCAATCAGCCCCAGCATTTT.